This T cell receptor beta chain was obtained from a study of blood T cell repertoires in COVID-19. On the study more broadly: The study drew acute and convalescent COVID-19 samples from the United States, Italy and Spain.

This CDR3 has 12 residues. Trimming left V 7 bases short and J 2 bases short, with 8 bases between. Germline V gene sequence: CDR1 MDHEN, CDR2 SYDVKM. TCRdb's table, derived via immunoSEQ multiplex PCR, lists solely in-frame clones and lacks some. Here the sample spans tens of thousands of clones, about 80% being singletons. The TCR was taken from a human donor in a cohort sampled during active COVID-19. Material: peripheral blood. The chain combines TRBV28 with TRBJ1-2; D remains unclear. In DNA form, the CDR3 reads TGTGCCAGCAACACAGTCAACTATGGCTACACCTTC. Translating it yields CASNTVNYGYTF.